Included here is one T cell receptor beta chain sequence, with context. In each sample, at least 7 million PBMCs were isolated. CDR3 length: 13 residues. V was trimmed by 3 bases and J by 4 bases, leaving 9 bases between them. CDR1 is KGHSH and CDR2 is LQKENI in the germline V gene. The authors ran a second PCR of 7 to 11 cycles using a sample-barcoded 5' primer and a J-beta primer mix. TCRdb passed the 5' RACE reads through MiXCR, listing each CDR3 protein once. The sample includes some 710,000 distinct CDR3 sequences, 22% of them seen just once. These data come from a study of blood T cells in healthy people across ages.

The chain carries TRBV18 and TRBJ2-5, with D hard to call. Sequencing was done on a sample of blood. This sequence was found in a man between 65 and 80 years old in good health. The CDR3 bases are TGTGCCAGCTCACCCGTTAGAGGAGAGACCCAGTACTTC. This sequence encodes CASSPVRGETQYF.